The rows below give T cell receptor beta chains drawn from one sample of a study of coeliac disease. Sequencing used immunoSEQ multiplex PCR; TCRdb keeps in-frame clones, though not all of them. There are around 760 clones in the sample; approximately 50% occur only once, and under 35% lies in the top ten. Sequenced: intraepithelial lymphocytes from the gut. These receptors were taken from a woman in her 50s without celiac disease. The CDR3 runs from the conserved cysteine through the conserved F or W. D genes are given only for firm matches. Only part of the rows carry a size: once, few, many, or a class if the clone is expanded.

cdr3_nt: TGTGCCAGCAGCATACGACAGGGGGGTTACACTGAAGCTTTCTTT
cdr3_aa: CASSIRQGGYTEAFF
d_call: TRBD1
clone_size: -
v_call: TRBV7-9
j_call: TRBJ1-1

cdr3_nt: TGTGCCAGCAGCAACATTATAGCTACACTGTTAGACGAGCAGTACTTC
cdr3_aa: CASSNIIATLLDEQYF
d_call: -
clone_size: -
v_call: TRBV21-1
j_call: TRBJ2-7

cdr3_nt: TGTGCCAGCAGTTACTTGGACTCCGGGGACAATGAGCAGTTCTTC
cdr3_aa: CASSYLDSGDNEQFF
d_call: -
clone_size: -
v_call: TRBV6-6
j_call: TRBJ2-1

cdr3_nt: TGCGCCAGCAGCCGAGGTAGCGGGGGGCTAGCCTACGAGCAGTACTTC
cdr3_aa: CASSRGSGGLAYEQYF
d_call: TRBD2
clone_size: -
v_call: TRBV4-1
j_call: TRBJ2-7

cdr3_nt: TGTGCCAGCAGCTTATCCGGGACAGGGACTCGGCAGTACTTC
cdr3_aa: CASSLSGTGTRQYF
d_call: TRBD1
clone_size: large
v_call: TRBV7-2
j_call: TRBJ2-7

cdr3_nt: TGTGCCTGTGCCGACTCGGACAGGGGGCAGCGCAACTATGGCTACACCTTC
cdr3_aa: CACADSDRGQRNYGYTF
d_call: TRBD1
clone_size: few
v_call: TRBV5-4
j_call: TRBJ1-2

cdr3_nt: TGTGCCAGCAGCCCCAATCCAGGGGGGAACACTGAAGCTTTCTTT
cdr3_aa: CASSPNPGGNTEAFF
d_call: TRBD1
clone_size: -
v_call: TRBV5-6
j_call: TRBJ1-1

cdr3_nt: TGTGCTAGTGGTTCCGGGACAGGGGATGAAAAACTGTTTTTT
cdr3_aa: CASGSGTGDEKLFF
d_call: TRBD1
clone_size: -
v_call: TRBV12-5
j_call: TRBJ1-4

cdr3_nt: TGTGCCAGCAGTCAAGTCTCCACACGACAAAGTCGGGCCAACGTCCTGACTTTC
cdr3_aa: CASSQVSTRQSRANVLTF
d_call: -
clone_size: -
v_call: TRBV6-4
j_call: TRBJ2-6

cdr3_nt: TGCGCCAGCAGCCAAGAAGCCGGGGGGGATACGCAGTATTTT
cdr3_aa: CASSQEAGGDTQYF
d_call: TRBD2
clone_size: few
v_call: TRBV4-1
j_call: TRBJ2-3

cdr3_nt: TGCAGCGTTGAAGCGGACAGTCTGGGGGAGACCCAGTACTTC
cdr3_aa: CSVEADSLGETQYF
d_call: -
clone_size: once
v_call: TRBV29-1
j_call: TRBJ2-5

cdr3_nt: TGTGCCAGCGGGACTGACATGAACACTGAAGCTTTCTTT
cdr3_aa: CASGTDMNTEAFF
d_call: -
clone_size: -
v_call: TRBV9
j_call: TRBJ1-1

cdr3_nt: TGTGCCTGGACCCCTGGACAGGGGCATCAGCCCCAGCATTTT
cdr3_aa: CAWTPGQGHQPQHF
d_call: TRBD1
clone_size: -
v_call: TRBV30
j_call: TRBJ1-5

cdr3_nt: TGTGCCAGCAGTGAAGGTTCGGGACACTACACAGATACGCAGTATTTT
cdr3_aa: CASSEGSGHYTDTQYF
d_call: -
clone_size: -
v_call: TRBV2
j_call: TRBJ2-3

cdr3_nt: TGCGCCAGCAGCCACAGTTATGAAGCTTTCTTT
cdr3_aa: CASSHSYEAFF
d_call: -
clone_size: large
v_call: TRBV4-1
j_call: TRBJ1-1

cdr3_nt: TGCGCCAGCAGCGTCGGACAGGGGTTTGAAAAACTGTTTTTT
cdr3_aa: CASSVGQGFEKLFF
d_call: TRBD1
clone_size: -
v_call: TRBV5-1
j_call: TRBJ1-4

cdr3_nt: TGTGCCAGCAGCTTGGTTCCTAGTAGCGCGGGAAATGAAAAACTGTTTTTT
cdr3_aa: CASSLVPSSAGNEKLFF
d_call: -
clone_size: large
v_call: TRBV5-5
j_call: TRBJ1-4

cdr3_nt: TGTGTCTCGTGGGGCGGTACTTTCAATGAGCAGTTCTTC
cdr3_aa: CVSWGGTFNEQFF
d_call: -
clone_size: few
v_call: TRBV5-8
j_call: TRBJ2-1

cdr3_nt: TGTGCCAGCAGTGAAGGAGTGGCAGGCCCTTGGGATGAGCAGTTCTTC
cdr3_aa: CASSEGVAGPWDEQFF
d_call: -
clone_size: -
v_call: TRBV6-1
j_call: TRBJ2-1

cdr3_nt: TGTGCCAGTAGTACAACAGGGGAAAATGGCTACACCTTC
cdr3_aa: CASSTTGENGYTF
d_call: TRBD1
clone_size: -
v_call: TRBV19
j_call: TRBJ1-2

cdr3_nt: TGCGCCAGCAGCTTGGGGCAGGGATTGGAGAAACTGTTTTTT
cdr3_aa: CASSLGQGLEKLFF
d_call: -
clone_size: -
v_call: TRBV5-1
j_call: TRBJ1-4

cdr3_nt: TGTGCCAGCAGACAGGGATGGCAAGAGACCCAGTACTTC
cdr3_aa: CASRQGWQETQYF
d_call: -
clone_size: few
v_call: TRBV6-5
j_call: TRBJ2-5

cdr3_nt: TGTGCCAGCAGCTTACTAGACAGTCGGGCTTTCTTT
cdr3_aa: CASSLLDSRAFF
d_call: -
clone_size: -
v_call: TRBV7-6
j_call: TRBJ1-1

cdr3_nt: TGTGCCAGCACCGGGTTCGACTACGAGCAGTACTTC
cdr3_aa: CASTGFDYEQYF
d_call: -
clone_size: -
v_call: TRBV2
j_call: TRBJ2-7

cdr3_nt: TGTGCCAGCAGCTTAAATGGACAGACCTCTGGAAACACCATATATTTT
cdr3_aa: CASSLNGQTSGNTIYF
d_call: -
clone_size: -
v_call: TRBV5-4
j_call: TRBJ1-3

cdr3_nt: TGTGCCACCCCGGGGGAAACGGCCCACGAGCAGTACTTC
cdr3_aa: CATPGETAHEQYF
d_call: -
clone_size: -
v_call: TRBV27
j_call: TRBJ2-7

cdr3_nt: TGTGCCAGCAGTGGAAGTGGAGGACAGTATGGCTACACCTTC
cdr3_aa: CASSGSGGQYGYTF
d_call: -
clone_size: once
v_call: TRBV6-1
j_call: TRBJ1-2

cdr3_nt: TGTGCCAGCAGCTTCCCGGGACACGGGGGGAGACAAGAGACCCAGTACTTC
cdr3_aa: CASSFPGHGGRQETQYF
d_call: -
clone_size: -
v_call: TRBV5-6
j_call: TRBJ2-5

cdr3_nt: TGTGCCAGCAGCACACAGACGAACACTGAAGCTTTCTTT
cdr3_aa: CASSTQTNTEAFF
d_call: -
clone_size: -
v_call: TRBV7-6
j_call: TRBJ1-1

cdr3_nt: TGTGCCTCCCAGGGGTCCTCCACCAGAGAGACCCAGTACTTC
cdr3_aa: CASQGSSTRETQYF
d_call: -
clone_size: medium-sized
v_call: TRBV28
j_call: TRBJ2-5

cdr3_nt: TGTGCCAGCGATCGGACAGGGAACAATGAGCAGTTCTTC
cdr3_aa: CASDRTGNNEQFF
d_call: TRBD1
clone_size: -
v_call: TRBV6-1
j_call: TRBJ2-1

cdr3_nt: TGCGCCAGCAGCTTGGGTTCTACCTACGAGCAGTACTTC
cdr3_aa: CASSLGSTYEQYF
d_call: -
clone_size: -
v_call: TRBV5-1
j_call: TRBJ2-7

cdr3_nt: TGTGCCAGCAGCTCTAGTCTGCGGGACAGCACAGATACGCAGTATTTT
cdr3_aa: CASSSSLRDSTDTQYF
d_call: -
clone_size: large
v_call: TRBV9
j_call: TRBJ2-3

cdr3_nt: TGTGCCAGTAGTATCCTCGGACAGAATGGCTACACCTTC
cdr3_aa: CASSILGQNGYTF
d_call: -
clone_size: -
v_call: TRBV19
j_call: TRBJ1-2

cdr3_nt: TGTGCCAGCTCCCTCCGCCTGACAGACACCGGGGAGCTGTTTTTT
cdr3_aa: CASSLRLTDTGELFF
d_call: -
clone_size: -
v_call: TRBV18
j_call: TRBJ2-2

cdr3_nt: TGTGCCAGCAGTTTATTAGCTAGAGGGAATGAGCAGTTCTTC
cdr3_aa: CASSLLARGNEQFF
d_call: -
clone_size: few
v_call: TRBV27
j_call: TRBJ2-1

cdr3_nt: TGCGCCAGCAGCCAGGGCGGAGCGGGGGGAGGGACAGATACGCAGTATTTT
cdr3_aa: CASSQGGAGGGTDTQYF
d_call: TRBD2
clone_size: -
v_call: TRBV4-1
j_call: TRBJ2-3

cdr3_nt: TGTGCCAGCAGTCCCGGGACTAGCGGGGGGCACAATGAGCAGTTCTTC
cdr3_aa: CASSPGTSGGHNEQFF
d_call: TRBD2
clone_size: few
v_call: TRBV6-4
j_call: TRBJ2-1

cdr3_nt: TGTGCCAGCAGTCCGACAGGGGACTATGGCTACACCTTC
cdr3_aa: CASSPTGDYGYTF
d_call: TRBD1
clone_size: -
v_call: TRBV6-6
j_call: TRBJ1-2

cdr3_nt: TGCGCCAGCAGCTTGGGACAGGGATTAGAGACCCAGTACTTC
cdr3_aa: CASSLGQGLETQYF
d_call: TRBD1
clone_size: -
v_call: TRBV5-1
j_call: TRBJ2-5

cdr3_nt: TGTGCCAGCAGCTTCGGGACAGGCCCCACCGGGGAGCTGTTTTTT
cdr3_aa: CASSFGTGPTGELFF
d_call: TRBD1
clone_size: -
v_call: TRBV5-5
j_call: TRBJ2-2

cdr3_nt: TGCAGCGTCGGGACTAGCGGGGGTACATATACGCAGTATTTT
cdr3_aa: CSVGTSGGTYTQYF
d_call: TRBD2
clone_size: -
v_call: TRBV29-1
j_call: TRBJ2-3

cdr3_nt: TGTGCCAGCAGTTCCAGGGGTCCATATGGCTACACCTTC
cdr3_aa: CASSSRGPYGYTF
d_call: -
clone_size: -
v_call: TRBV28
j_call: TRBJ1-2

cdr3_nt: TGTGCCAGCACCTCGACAGATACGCAGTATTTT
cdr3_aa: CASTSTDTQYF
d_call: -
clone_size: -
v_call: TRBV5-6
j_call: TRBJ2-3

cdr3_nt: TGTGCCAGCACTTCCTCGGGGGTGGGGGATACGGAAGCTTTCTTT
cdr3_aa: CASTSSGVGDTEAFF
d_call: -
clone_size: few
v_call: TRBV27
j_call: TRBJ1-1

cdr3_nt: TGTGCCAGCAGCGGCCGCCGGGACACTCACACTGAAGCTTTCTTT
cdr3_aa: CASSGRRDTHTEAFF
d_call: -
clone_size: few
v_call: TRBV7-9
j_call: TRBJ1-1

cdr3_nt: TGTGCCAGCAGTTTGGGACTAGCGAGAACCTACGAGCAGTACTTC
cdr3_aa: CASSLGLARTYEQYF
d_call: TRBD2
clone_size: -
v_call: TRBV6-1
j_call: TRBJ2-7

cdr3_nt: TGTGCCAGCAGTTTTTTAGACCAAGGGGGCTACAATGAGCAGTTCTTC
cdr3_aa: CASSFLDQGGYNEQFF
d_call: -
clone_size: -
v_call: TRBV27
j_call: TRBJ2-1

cdr3_nt: TGTGCCAGCAGTTACGCCCCGGACAGGCCCAACACTGAAGCTTTCTTT
cdr3_aa: CASSYAPDRPNTEAFF
d_call: TRBD1
clone_size: -
v_call: TRBV6-6
j_call: TRBJ1-1

cdr3_nt: TGCGCCAGCAGCTTGGAGGGGGGGCGAATCACCGGGGAGCTGTTTTTT
cdr3_aa: CASSLEGGRITGELFF
d_call: -
clone_size: few
v_call: TRBV5-1
j_call: TRBJ2-2

cdr3_nt: TGTGCCACCGGGACACCTCACGGGTCTGGAAACACCATATATTTT
cdr3_aa: CATGTPHGSGNTIYF
d_call: -
clone_size: -
v_call: TRBV6-5
j_call: TRBJ1-3

cdr3_nt: TGTGCCAGTAGTCGGGGAGGAACCTCTGGAAACACCATATATTTT
cdr3_aa: CASSRGGTSGNTIYF
d_call: -
clone_size: -
v_call: TRBV19
j_call: TRBJ1-3

cdr3_nt: TGTGCCAGCCAAGCTGGACAGGGGATGGGGCCACTGAACACTGAAGCTTTCTTT
cdr3_aa: CASQAGQGMGPLNTEAFF
d_call: TRBD1
clone_size: -
v_call: TRBV28
j_call: TRBJ1-1

cdr3_nt: TGTGCCAGCAGTTTATCGAGTTTGTCCCGGGAGCTGTTTTTT
cdr3_aa: CASSLSSLSRELFF
d_call: -
clone_size: large
v_call: TRBV27
j_call: TRBJ2-2

cdr3_nt: TGTGCCATTAGGGACGGGACATTTGAAGCTTTCTTT
cdr3_aa: CAIRDGTFEAFF
d_call: -
clone_size: -
v_call: TRBV19
j_call: TRBJ1-1

cdr3_nt: TGTGCCAGCAGTTTATCTGAAAGCACGGAGACCCAGTACTTC
cdr3_aa: CASSLSESTETQYF
d_call: -
clone_size: large
v_call: TRBV27
j_call: TRBJ2-5

cdr3_nt: TGTGCCAGCCAAACAGGGGGTGGCTACACCTTC
cdr3_aa: CASQTGGGYTF
d_call: TRBD1
clone_size: -
v_call: TRBV25-1
j_call: TRBJ1-2

cdr3_nt: TGCGCCAGCAGCTCAGGACAGGGGAACACTGAAGCTTTCTTT
cdr3_aa: CASSSGQGNTEAFF
d_call: TRBD1
clone_size: -
v_call: TRBV5-1
j_call: TRBJ1-1

cdr3_nt: TGTGCCAGCAGCCAAATTCAGGGAACTGAAGCTTTCTTT
cdr3_aa: CASSQIQGTEAFF
d_call: -
clone_size: -
v_call: TRBV14
j_call: TRBJ1-1